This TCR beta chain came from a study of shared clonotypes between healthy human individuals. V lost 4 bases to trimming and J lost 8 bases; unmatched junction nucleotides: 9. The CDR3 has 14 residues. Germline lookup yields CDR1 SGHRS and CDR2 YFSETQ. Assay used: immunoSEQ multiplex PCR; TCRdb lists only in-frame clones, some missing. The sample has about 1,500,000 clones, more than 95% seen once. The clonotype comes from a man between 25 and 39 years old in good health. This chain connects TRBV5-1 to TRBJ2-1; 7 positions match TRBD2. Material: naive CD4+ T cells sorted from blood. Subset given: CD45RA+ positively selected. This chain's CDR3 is CASSAGLVWDEQFF. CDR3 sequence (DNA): TGCGCCAGCAGCGCCGGACTAGTGTGGGATGAGCAGTTCTTC.